These 14 T cell receptor beta chains came from one sample sequenced in a study of T cell responses to AZD1222 COVID-19 vaccine (dated by TCRdb to the early 2020s). Library preparation employed the immunoSEQ multiplex PCR assay. TCRdb carries this immuneACCESS record with in-frame sequences only. Its versions omit some clonotypes, under half of them owing to an unresolved V gene in the studies checked, with the rest unexplained. The sample records 85,000 to 130,000 clones, 86% of which are singletons. In total, the top ten clones hold roughly 3.3% of the sample. In light of the paper, this sample's time point label describes: about 28 days (+/-7) after the second vaccine dose. Read against the paper, the sample's treatment or condition label means: meningococcal conjugate vaccine given as trial control. The sample in question was peripheral blood, obtained 28 days after the second dose of the MenACWY control vaccine. These TCRs come from an adult who received the MenACWY meningococcal vaccine as a control.

This clone came up a few times. The chain has TRBV19 and TRBJ1-2; 7 bases line up with TRBD1. V lost 8 bases to trimming and J lost 4 bases; unmatched junction nucleotides: 7. Germline assignment: CDR1 LNHDA and CDR2 SQIVND (reference sequence). The CDR3 totals 13 residues. The CDR3 loop reads CASGYRGSYGYTF. The CDR3 DNA sequence: TGTGCCAGTGGATACAGGGGTAGCTATGGCTACACCTTC.

In its sample, this clone was seen once. The chain is built from TRBV4-1 and TRBJ1-2; D is unresolved. CDR3 length: 16 amino acids. Germline CDR1 and CDR2: MGHRA and YSYEKL. V lost 0 bases, J lost 3 bases, and 14 bases lay in between. This CDR3 is CASSQDPASVYYGYTF. The CDR3 nucleotides are TGCGCCAGCAGCCAAGATCCCGCCTCAGTGTACTATGGCTACACCTTC.

V usage is TRBV30 and J usage is TRBJ2-7; 10 bases are shared with TRBD1. The V segment lost 1 base and the J segment 10 bases; nucleotides outside the gene matches: 13. Germline CDR1 is GTSNPN and CDR2 is SVGIG (reference sequence). The CDR3 has 15 amino acids. CDR3 DNA sequence: TGTGCCTGGAGTGAGCACGGACAGGGGGTAAGTCCCCAGTACTTC. This gives the protein CAWSEHGQGVSPQYF.

The chain recombines TRBV5-1 with TRBJ2-1, with a possible D match to TRBD1 (6 bases). V lost 0 bases and J lost 6, with 7 bases in between. Germline V gene data show CDR1 as SGHRS and CDR2 as YFSETQ. The CDR3 spans 13 residues. CDR3 region: CASSLEGGNEQFF. Written as DNA, the CDR3 is TGCGCCAGCAGCTTGGAAGGGGGCAATGAGCAGTTCTTC. Combining the CDR3 with reference TRBV5-1 and TRBJ2-1 gives the whole variable domain KAGVTQTPRYLIKTRGQQVTLSCSPISGHRSVSWYQQTPGQGLQFLFEYFSETQRNKGNFPGRFSGRQFSNSRSEMNVSTLELGDSALYLCASSLEGGNEQFFGPGTRLTVL.

The genes are TRBV3-1 (or the pseudogene TRBV3-2) and TRBJ2-1; TRBD1 might be the D (6 bases). The CDR3 extends over 13 amino acids. The germline gives CDR1 LGHDT, CDR2 YNNKEL (reference sequence). V was shortened by 3 bases and J by 7 bases, with 10 bases between the two germline ends. Here the CDR3 reads CASSHHTGNEQFF. Here the CDR3 DNA reads TGTGCCAGCAGCCATCACACAGGGAATGAGCAGTTCTTC.

Comment on this clone: One end of the junction is discordant with germline, which a read error may explain. The chain has TRBV6-5 and TRBJ1-3; the match to TRBD1 covers 8 bases. The CDR3 runs 12 residues. From germline, CDR1 is MNHEY and CDR2 SVGAGI. Here the CDR3 reads CASSSGQGGTDF. DNA of the CDR3: TGTGCCAGCAGTTCAGGACAGGGTGGGACCGATTTT.

The chain couples TRBV28 to TRBJ2-7; D uncertain. Trimming removed 5 bases at V and 2 bases at J, with 13 bases between. Germline V gene lookup returns CDR1 MDHEN and CDR2 SYDVKM. The CDR3 is 14 amino acids. CDR3 region: CASSPLRSTYEQYF. The CDR3 DNA follows: TGTGCCAGCAGTCCCCTTAGGTCCACCTACGAGCAGTACTTC.

J is TRBJ1-2 and V is TRBV6-4, with 8 bases identical to TRBD1. The V and J ends lost 2 bases and 0 bases, in that order; junction bases with no gene match: 14. Germline assignment: CDR1 MRHNA and CDR2 SNTAGT. The CDR3 length is 19 residues. The CDR3 sequence: CASSDPPYQGATANYGYTF. The CDR3 nucleotides read TGTGCCAGCAGTGACCCACCCTACCAGGGGGCGACGGCTAACTATGGCTACACCTTC.

V is TRBV2 and J is TRBJ2-1; 15 bases map to TRBD2. This CDR3 spans 18 amino acids. Per germline, CDR1 SNHLY and CDR2 FYNNEI. The J segment lost 5 bases and the V segment lost 4 bases, leaving 9 bases of the junction unmatched. The CDR3 is CASSGGLAGGNANNEQFF. The CDR3 nucleotides are TGTGCCAGCAGTGGGGGACTAGCGGGGGGCAATGCGAACAATGAGCAGTTCTTC.

The chain carries TRBV7-2 and TRBJ1-2, with D possibly TRBD1 on 6 matching bases. V lost 6 bases and J 2 bases, leaving 28 bases between the germline ends. Looked up from germline, CDR1 is SGHTA and CDR2 is FQGNSA. This CDR3 has 19 amino acids. The CDR3 DNA sequence: TGTGCCAGCAGTTTTCAGACAGGCATACAACCCCGCGACAACTATGGCTACACCTTC. Translated: CASSFQTGIQPRDNYGYTF.

J is TRBJ2-3 and V is TRBV7-3; a weak D match, TRBD1 (6 bases). The CDR3 has 16 amino acids. Germline V gives CDR1 SGHTA, CDR2 FQGTGA. Trimming took off 3 bases at V and 0 bases at J, with 13 bases between the two ends. The CDR3 is CASSFIRQGSTDTQYF. In DNA, the CDR3 is TGTGCCAGCAGCTTTATCCGTCAGGGGAGCACAGATACGCAGTATTTT.

The chain couples TRBV7-8 to TRBJ1-2; the D gene is possibly TRBD1 (6 bases). The CDR3 has 14 amino acids. The germline gives CDR1 SGHVS, CDR2 FQNEAQ. Trimming took off 4 bases at V and 4 bases at J, with 13 bases between the two ends. This chain's CDR3 is CASSSTGSGYGYTF. CDR3 coding DNA: TGTGCCAGCAGCTCCACAGGGAGTGGCTATGGCTACACCTTC.

The genes are TRBV13 and TRBJ1-1; D possibly corresponds to TRBD1 (6 bases). Trimming shortened V by 0 bases and J by 4 bases, and 12 bases separated the two germline ends. The germline gives CDR1 PRHDT, CDR2 FYEKMQ (reference sequence). This CDR3 is 15 amino acids long. The CDR3 spells CASSLGRGGSTEAFF. The DNA of the CDR3 is TGTGCCAGCAGCTTAGGGAGAGGGGGGAGCACTGAAGCTTTCTTT.

The gene calls are TRBV24-1 and TRBJ2-7; perhaps TRBD2 as D (6 bases). The ends were cut back, 4 bases at V and 7 bases at J, with 10 bases in the middle. CDR1 and CDR2 from the germline V gene are KGHDR and SFDVKD. CDR3 length: 12 amino acids. The CDR3 bases are TGTGCCACCAGTGACCGGGCGGGGGAGCAGTACTTC. It yields the protein CATSDRAGEQYF.